These T cell receptor beta chains were read from a single sample in a study of blood T cell repertoires in COVID-19. The protocol was immunoSEQ multiplex PCR, while the TCRdb copy is restricted to in-frame clones and leaves out a portion. The sample holds roughly 570,000 clones, approximately 91% seen once. Sequenced sample: peripheral blood. The source of these receptors is a woman between 50 and 59 years old with COVID-19, enrolled during active disease. The CDR3 runs from the conserved cysteine through the conserved F or W. D genes are given only for firm matches. Clone size is shown for a subset of rows, as once, few, many or a class of expanded clone.

few TRBJ1-4 TRBV6-4 - TGTGCCAGCAGTGAACAGCCTAATGAAAAACTGTTTTTT CASSEQPNEKLFF
- TRBJ2-1 TRBV5-1 TRBD1 TGCGCCAGCAGCTTGGAGGGGACAGGGGACAATGAGCAGTTCTTC CASSLEGTGDNEQFF
- TRBJ1-3 TRBV30 - TGTGCCTGGACGGAGATCGGAAACACCATATATTTT CAWTEIGNTIYF
- TRBJ1-2 TRBV9 - TGTGCCAGCAGCGTAGGGCAGAACTATGGCTACACCTTC CASSVGQNYGYTF
- TRBJ1-5 TRBV2 TRBD1 TGTGCCAGCAGTGCTAGGACAGGGCGCGATCAGCCCCAGCATTTT CASSARTGRDQPQHF
- TRBJ1-4 TRBV15 TRBD1 TGTGCCACCAGCAGAGGGAAGGGACAGGGGGCGGGAGATGAAAAACTGTTTTTT CATSRGKGQGAGDEKLFF
- TRBJ1-1 TRBV5-8 - TGTGCCAGCAGCTTTGACAGGAACACTGAAGCTTTCTTT CASSFDRNTEAFF
- TRBJ1-1 TRBV30 - TGTGCCTGGAGTCGGACCCGGCGGGTCACTGAAGCTTTCTTT CAWSRTRRVTEAFF
- TRBJ2-7 TRBV5-1 - TGCGCCAGCAGCTTGGCCGACGAGCAGTACTTC CASSLADEQYF
- TRBJ1-1 TRBV7-7 - TGTGCCAGCACCCGCGTGGGGGGGAACACTGAAGCTTTCTTT CASTRVGGNTEAFF
- TRBJ1-1 TRBV19 - TGTGCCAGTAGTGGGACACTACCCCGGGACACTGAAGCTTTCTTT CASSGTLPRDTEAFF
- TRBJ1-2 TRBV24-1 TRBD1 TGTGCCACCAGTGATGGGACAGGGAGGGGCTACACCTTC CATSDGTGRGYTF
- TRBJ1-4 TRBV6-1 - TGTGCCAGCAGTGAAGGGACAGCTTTTAATGAAAAACTGTTTTTT CASSEGTAFNEKLFF
once TRBJ2-2 TRBV6-5 - TGTGCCAGCAGTTACGTGGACAGTCCCGGGGAGCTGTTTTTT CASSYVDSPGELFF
few TRBJ2-1 TRBV7-2 - TGTGCCAGCAGCTTAGGTCGGAGTGAGCAGTTCTTC CASSLGRSEQFF
- TRBJ1-1 TRBV14 TRBD1 TGTGCCAGCAGCTCGACAGGGGGGACTGAAGCTTTCTTT CASSSTGGTEAFF
- TRBJ1-1 TRBV3-1/TRBV3-2 - TGTGCCAGCAGCCCCTGGGGGGAAACTGAAGCTTTCTTT CASSPWGETEAFF
- TRBJ2-6 TRBV9 TRBD2 TGTGCCAGCACCACGGACGGACTAGACGTCCTGACTTTC CASTTDGLDVLTF
- TRBJ1-1 TRBV2 TRBD1 TGTGCCAGCAGTTCAGGACAGGGCGAAGCTTTCTTT CASSSGQGEAFF
- TRBJ2-7 TRBV7-6 - TGTGCCAGCAGCTTAAGTCTCCCAGGGGATACCTACGAGCAGTACTTC CASSLSLPGDTYEQYF
- TRBJ2-5 TRBV28 - TGTGCCAGCCGACTAGTTGCGACCCAGTACTTC CASRLVATQYF
- TRBJ1-5 TRBV11-2 - TGTGCCAGCAGCTTCGGAGGCAGAAGCAATCAGCCCCAGCATTTT CASSFGGRSNQPQHF
- TRBJ1-3 TRBV9 - TGTGCCAGCAGCATACGGGACGGGGGGTTCGGAAACACCATATATTTT CASSIRDGGFGNTIYF
- TRBJ1-1 TRBV10-3 - TGTGCCATCAGGAACACAGCAAACGGGAGGACTGAAGCTTTCTTT CAIRNTANGRTEAFF
few TRBJ2-2 TRBV2 - TGTGCCAGCCTAACCAGGGGGAACACCGGGGAGCTGTTTTTT CASLTRGNTGELFF
- TRBJ2-3 TRBV4-1 TRBD2 TGCGCCAGCAGCCTCAGCGGGGTCCCCACAGATACGCAGTATTTT CASSLSGVPTDTQYF
- TRBJ2-1 TRBV12-3/TRBV12-4 - TGTGCCAGCAGTTTACAGAGGCATGAGCAGTTCTTC CASSLQRHEQFF